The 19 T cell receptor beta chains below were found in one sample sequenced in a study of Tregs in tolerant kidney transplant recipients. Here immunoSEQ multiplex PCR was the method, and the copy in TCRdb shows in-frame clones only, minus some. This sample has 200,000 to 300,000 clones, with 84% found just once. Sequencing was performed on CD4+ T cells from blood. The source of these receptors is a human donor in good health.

The DNA of the CDR3 is TGTGCCAGCACCCTGAAGAACACCGGGGAGCTGTTTTTT. It is translated as CASTLKNTGELFF. The gene calls are TRBV11-2 and TRBJ2-2; D uncertain. CDR3 length equals 13 residues. Germline V gene sequence: CDR1 SGHAT, CDR2 FQNNGV. V lost 7 bases and J lost 1, with 7 bases in between.

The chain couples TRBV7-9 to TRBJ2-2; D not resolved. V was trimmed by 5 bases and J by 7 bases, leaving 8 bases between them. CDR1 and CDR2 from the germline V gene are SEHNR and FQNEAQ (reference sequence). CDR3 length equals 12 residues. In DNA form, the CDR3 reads TGTGCCAGCAGCCTCTCTGGCGGGGAGCTGTTTTTT. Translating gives CASSLSGGELFF.

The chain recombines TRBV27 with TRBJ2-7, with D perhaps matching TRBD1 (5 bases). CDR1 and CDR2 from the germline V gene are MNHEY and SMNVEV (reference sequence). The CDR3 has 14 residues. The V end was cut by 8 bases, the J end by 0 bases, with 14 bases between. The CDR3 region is CASHRTESSYEQYF. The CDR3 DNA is TGTGCCAGCCACAGGACCGAGAGCTCCTACGAGCAGTACTTC.

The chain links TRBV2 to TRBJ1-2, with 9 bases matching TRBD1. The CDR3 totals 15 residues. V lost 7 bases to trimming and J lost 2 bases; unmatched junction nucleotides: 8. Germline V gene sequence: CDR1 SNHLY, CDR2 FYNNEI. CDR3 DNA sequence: TGTGCCAGCAAATCAAACAGGGGGCGGAACTATGGCTACACCTTC. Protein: CASKSNRGRNYGYTF.

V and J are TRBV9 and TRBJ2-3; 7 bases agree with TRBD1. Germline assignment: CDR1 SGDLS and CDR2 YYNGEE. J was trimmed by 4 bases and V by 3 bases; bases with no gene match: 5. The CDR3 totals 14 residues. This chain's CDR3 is CASSDVTGADTQYF. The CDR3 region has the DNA TGTGCCAGCAGCGATGTCACAGGGGCAGATACGCAGTATTTT.

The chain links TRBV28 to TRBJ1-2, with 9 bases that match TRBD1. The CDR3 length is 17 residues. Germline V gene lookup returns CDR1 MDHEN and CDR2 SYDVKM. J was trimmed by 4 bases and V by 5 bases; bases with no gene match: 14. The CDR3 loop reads CASSPNSGTGRSYGYTF. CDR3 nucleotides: TGTGCCAGCAGTCCCAATAGCGGGACAGGGCGATCCTATGGCTACACCTTC.

The DNA of the CDR3 is TGTGCCAGCAGCCCAAGGGGACAGAATAGCAATCAGCCCCAGCATTTT. Translated, it gives CASSPRGQNSNQPQHF. The chain couples TRBV7-2 to TRBJ1-5; TRBD1 matches 7 bases. CDR1 SGHTA and CDR2 FQGNSA come from the germline V gene. V was pared by 5 bases and J by 0 bases, with 7 bases of the junction left unmatched. The CDR3 is 16 residues long. The full variable domain, rest sourced from reference TRBV7-2 and TRBJ1-5, is GAGVSQSPSNKVTEKGKDVELRCDPISGHTALYWYRQSLGQGLEFLIYFQGNSAPDKSGLPSDRFSAERTGGSVSTLTIQRTQQEDSAVYLCASSPRGQNSNQPQHFGDGTRLSIL.

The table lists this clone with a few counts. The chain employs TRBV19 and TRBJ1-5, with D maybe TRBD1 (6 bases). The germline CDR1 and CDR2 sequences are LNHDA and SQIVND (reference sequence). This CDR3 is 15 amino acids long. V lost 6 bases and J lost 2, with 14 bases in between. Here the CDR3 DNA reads TGTGCCAGTAGCCTCGACAGGTCTGGCAATCAGCCCCAGCATTTT. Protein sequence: CASSLDRSGNQPQHF.

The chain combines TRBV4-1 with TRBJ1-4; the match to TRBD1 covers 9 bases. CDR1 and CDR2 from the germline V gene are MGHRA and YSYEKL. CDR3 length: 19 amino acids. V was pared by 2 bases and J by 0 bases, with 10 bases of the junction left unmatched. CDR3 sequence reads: CASSQMGTGKATTNEKLFF. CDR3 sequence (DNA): TGCGCCAGCAGCCAAATGGGGACAGGGAAAGCCACAACTAATGAAAAACTGTTTTTT.

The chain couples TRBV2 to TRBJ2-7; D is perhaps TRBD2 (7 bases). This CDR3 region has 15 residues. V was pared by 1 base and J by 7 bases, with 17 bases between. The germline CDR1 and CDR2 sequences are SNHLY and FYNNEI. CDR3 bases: TGTGCCAGCAGTGAAGGGTGGGGGGGCCGACGAGAGCAGTACTTC. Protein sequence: CASSEGWGGRREQYF.

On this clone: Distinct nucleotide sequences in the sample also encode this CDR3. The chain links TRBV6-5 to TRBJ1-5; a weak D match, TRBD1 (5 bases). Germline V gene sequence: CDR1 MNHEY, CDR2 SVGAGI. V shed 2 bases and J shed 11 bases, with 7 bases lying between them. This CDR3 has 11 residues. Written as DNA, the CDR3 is TGTGCCAGCAGTTACCGGGGGGCCCAGCATTTT. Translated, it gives CASSYRGAQHF.

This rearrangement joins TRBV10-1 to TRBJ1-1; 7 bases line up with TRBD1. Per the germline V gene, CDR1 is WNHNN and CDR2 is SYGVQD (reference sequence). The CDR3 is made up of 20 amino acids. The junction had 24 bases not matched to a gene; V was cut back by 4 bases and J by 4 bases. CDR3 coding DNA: TGCGCCAGCAGTGGGACATTTGAGGAGAGAGGGGGCTCGGAAACCACTGAAGCTTTCTTT. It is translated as CASSGTFEERGGSETTEAFF.

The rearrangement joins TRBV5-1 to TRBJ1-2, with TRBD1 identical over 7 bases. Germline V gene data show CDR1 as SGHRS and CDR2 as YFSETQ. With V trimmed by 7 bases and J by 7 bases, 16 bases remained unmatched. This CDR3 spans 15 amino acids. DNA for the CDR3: TGCGCCAGCTCAAGCCCCCGACAGGGAGGGACTGGCTACACCTTC. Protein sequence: CASSSPRQGGTGYTF.

The CDR3 sequence is CASSSPGETQYF. As DNA, the CDR3 is TGTGCCAGCAGCTCGCCGGGGGAGACCCAGTACTTC. The gene calls are TRBV5-4 and TRBJ2-5; D is possibly TRBD2 (5 bases). Germline V CDR1 and CDR2: SGHNT, YYREEE (reference sequence). The CDR3 has 12 residues. The V end lost 3 bases, the J end lost 5 bases, and 8 bases lay between the germline ends.

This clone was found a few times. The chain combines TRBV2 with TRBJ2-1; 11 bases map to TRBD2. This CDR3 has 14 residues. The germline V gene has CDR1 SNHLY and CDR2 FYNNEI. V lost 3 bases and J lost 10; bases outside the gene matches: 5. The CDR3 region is CASSEILAGEEQFF. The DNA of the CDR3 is TGTGCCAGCAGTGAGATACTAGCGGGGGAAGAGCAGTTCTTC.

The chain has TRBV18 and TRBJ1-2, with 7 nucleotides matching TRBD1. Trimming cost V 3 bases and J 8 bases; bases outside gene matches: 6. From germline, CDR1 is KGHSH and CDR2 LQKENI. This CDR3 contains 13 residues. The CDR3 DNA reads TGTGCCAGCTCACCGCTCGACAGGGAAGGCTACACCTTC. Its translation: CASSPLDREGYTF.

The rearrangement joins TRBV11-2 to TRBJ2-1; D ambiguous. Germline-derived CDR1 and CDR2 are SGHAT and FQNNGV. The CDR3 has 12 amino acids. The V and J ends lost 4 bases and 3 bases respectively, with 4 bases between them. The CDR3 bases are TGTGCCAGCAGCTCCGTCTACAATGAGCAGTTCTTC. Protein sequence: CASSSVYNEQFF. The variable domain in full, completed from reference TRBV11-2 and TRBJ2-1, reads EAGVAQSPRYKIIEKRQSVAFWCNPISGHATLYWYQQILGQGPKLLIQFQNNGVVDDSQLPKDRFSAERLKGVDSTLKIQPAKLEDSAVYLCASSSVYNEQFFGPGTRLTVL.

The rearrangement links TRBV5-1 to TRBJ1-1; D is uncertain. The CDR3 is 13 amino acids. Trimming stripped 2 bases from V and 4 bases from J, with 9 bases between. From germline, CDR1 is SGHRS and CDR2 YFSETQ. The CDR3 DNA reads TGCGCCAGCAGCTTATTGTTCTCCACTGAAGCTTTCTTT. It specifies CASSLLFSTEAFF.

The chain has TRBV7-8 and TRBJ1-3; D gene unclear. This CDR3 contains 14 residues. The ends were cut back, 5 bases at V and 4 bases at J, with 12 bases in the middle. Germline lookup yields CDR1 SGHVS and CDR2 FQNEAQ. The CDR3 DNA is TGTGCCAGCAGCCCACTTACTGCGGGAAACACCATATATTTT. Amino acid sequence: CASSPLTAGNTIYF.